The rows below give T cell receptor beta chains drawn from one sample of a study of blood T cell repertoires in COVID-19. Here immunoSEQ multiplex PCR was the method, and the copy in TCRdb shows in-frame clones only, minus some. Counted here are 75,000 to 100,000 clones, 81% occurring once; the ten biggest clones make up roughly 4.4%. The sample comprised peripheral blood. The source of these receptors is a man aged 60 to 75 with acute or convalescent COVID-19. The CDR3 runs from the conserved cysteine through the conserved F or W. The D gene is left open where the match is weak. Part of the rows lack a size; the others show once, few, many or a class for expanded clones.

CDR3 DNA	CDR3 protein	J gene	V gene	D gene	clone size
TGTGCCAGTAGTAACCGCGGGGCCGATACGCAGTATTTT	CASSNRGADTQYF	TRBJ2-3	TRBV19	.	.
TGTGCCAGCAGCTGGACTAACACAGATACGCAGTATTTT	CASSWTNTDTQYF	TRBJ2-3	TRBV5-4	.	.
TGTGCCAGCAGCTTAGCGGGGAGATCTGGAAACACCATATATTTT	CASSLAGRSGNTIYF	TRBJ1-3	TRBV7-9	.	.
TGTGCCAGCAGCGCGACCCCCCAGGACAGGGTCGGATCACCCCTCCACTTT	CASSATPQDRVGSPLHF	TRBJ1-6	TRBV9	TRBD1	.
TGTGCCAGCTTGGGAGGGTCTAGAGGAGGCGAGCAGTACTTC	CASLGGSRGGEQYF	TRBJ2-7	TRBV6-5	TRBD2	once
TGTGCCAGCAGCTTGGACCAGGGGGCTTATGGCTACACCTTC	CASSLDQGAYGYTF	TRBJ1-2	TRBV5-6	TRBD1	few
TGTGCCAGCAGTCCCTCGTCGAGCACCGGGGAGCTGTTTTTT	CASSPSSSTGELFF	TRBJ2-2	TRBV28	.	.
TGCGCCAGCAGCCAAGGTCTGACTAGCGAACAAGAGACCCAGTACTTC	CASSQGLTSEQETQYF	TRBJ2-5	TRBV4-3	TRBD2	.
TGTGCCAGCAGCCAAGATACGTACGGGGGGCGAGGGACAGATACGCAGTATTTT	CASSQDTYGGRGTDTQYF	TRBJ2-3	TRBV3-1/TRBV3-2	.	.
TGTGCCAGCAGTACCCAGCCGGGACTAGCCTACGAGCAGTACTTC	CASSTQPGLAYEQYF	TRBJ2-7	TRBV6-5	TRBD2	.
TGTGCCAGCAGTTTTCTAGCGGAGCTCCAAGAGACCCAGTACTTC	CASSFLAELQETQYF	TRBJ2-5	TRBV6-5	TRBD2	.
TGTGCCAGCACCGGACAGGGGATTCCGAATTCACCCCTCCACTTT	CASTGQGIPNSPLHF	TRBJ1-6	TRBV6-5	TRBD1	once
TGTGCCAGCAGGGACAGTCTCTATGGCTACACCTTC	CASRDSLYGYTF	TRBJ1-2	TRBV5-4	.	.
TGTGCCAGCAGTTACGGGCCAAGCCGGGGGGAGCTGTTTTTT	CASSYGPSRGELFF	TRBJ2-2	TRBV6-6	.	.
TGTGCCAGCAGCTTGGAAGTCGGGAGGGCCCACGAGCAGTACTTC	CASSLEVGRAHEQYF	TRBJ2-7	TRBV5-4	TRBD2	.
TGTGCCAGCAGTTTAGAACAGGGTTATTCACCCCTCCACTTT	CASSLEQGYSPLHF	TRBJ1-6	TRBV28	.	.
TGTGCCAGCAGCCTCAATACCGAGGGTGGCTACACCTTC	CASSLNTEGGYTF	TRBJ1-2	TRBV7-2	.	few
TGTGCCAGCAGCTTAATGACTAGCGGGATCACAGATACGCAGTATTTT	CASSLMTSGITDTQYF	TRBJ2-3	TRBV7-3	TRBD2	.
TGTGCCAGCAGCCGCCAACAGGGGGCTAACACCGGGGAGCTGTTTTTT	CASSRQQGANTGELFF	TRBJ2-2	TRBV3-1/TRBV3-2	TRBD1	.
TGTGCCTGGAGTGCATCCCGGACAGCTTGGCACACTGAAGCTTTCTTT	CAWSASRTAWHTEAFF	TRBJ1-1	TRBV30	.	.
TGCGCCAGCAGTGAGTCGCTAGCGGGAGGCCACACCGGGGAGCTGTTTTTT	CASSESLAGGHTGELFF	TRBJ2-2	TRBV10-1	TRBD2	.
TGTGCCAGCAGTCTGAACACCGGGGAGCTGTTTTTT	CASSLNTGELFF	TRBJ2-2	TRBV28	.	.
TGTGCCAGCAGTCGTGGGGGACTCAGGGAGCAGTACTTC	CASSRGGLREQYF	TRBJ2-7	TRBV12-3/TRBV12-4	.	.
TGTGCCATCAGTCTGGGACAGGGCAATCAGCCCCAGCATTTT	CAISLGQGNQPQHF	TRBJ1-5	TRBV10-3	TRBD1	.
TGTGCCAGCTCACCGGGGGGGATCTCCTACGAGCAGTACTTC	CASSPGGISYEQYF	TRBJ2-7	TRBV18	TRBD2	.
TGCAGCGGCGGACAGGGGCCGAACTATGGCTACACCTTC	CSGGQGPNYGYTF	TRBJ1-2	TRBV29-1	TRBD1	.
TGTGCCATCGGTCAGCGACTCACAGATACGCAGTATTTT	CAIGQRLTDTQYF	TRBJ2-3	TRBV10-3	.	.
TGTGCCAGCAAGGTGTCAGGGGTTATTTACGAGCAGTACTTC	CASKVSGVIYEQYF	TRBJ2-7	TRBV6-1	.	.
TGTGCCAGCAGTAAAGAAGGGACTAGCGTGGCCAAAAACATTCAGTACTTC	CASSKEGTSVAKNIQYF	TRBJ2-4	TRBV27	TRBD2	.
TGTGCCAGTAGTATTGGACAGGGGTACACTGAAGCTTTCTTT	CASSIGQGYTEAFF	TRBJ1-1	TRBV19	TRBD1	few
TGTGCCAGCAGCCTAGGGACAGGGAACACTGAAGCTTTCTTT	CASSLGTGNTEAFF	TRBJ1-1	TRBV3-1/TRBV3-2	TRBD1	.
TGCAGTGCTAGTAGAGGGCAAGTGAACACTGAAGCTTTCTTT	CSASRGQVNTEAFF	TRBJ1-1	TRBV20-1	.	.
TGCGCCAGCAGTGAGGCAGACTCCAGGGCGGGGGGAAACTATGGCTACACCTTC	CASSEADSRAGGNYGYTF	TRBJ1-2	TRBV10-2	.	.
TGTGCCACCAGTGATTTGCAGGGCTCAGCGGGTGAGCTAGAGACCCAGTACTTC	CATSDLQGSAGELETQYF	TRBJ2-5	TRBV24-1	.	.